This entry features one T cell receptor (beta chain) sequence. Its antigen is not identified. The CDR3 is made up of 13 amino acids. After removal of 4 bases from V and 11 bases from J, the junction contained 7 bases not matched to a gene. In germline, CDR1 is SGHKS, CDR2 YYEKEE (reference sequence). The sample originates from a study of OX40 agonist ivuxolimab in advanced cancers. About the study: With a range of roughly 20 to 80, age averaged roughly 60 years, and approximately 83% were male. Study-wide points: Dose levels from 0.1 to 3.0 mg/kg saw CD4+ and CD8+ blood T cells expand clonally by week 6.

Sequencing used immunoSEQ multiplex PCR; TCRdb keeps in-frame clones, though not all of them. The table lists some 98,000 clones, about 80% of them singletons, with more than 1.4% in the top ten. The chain combines TRBV5-5 with TRBJ1-5, with 9 bases that match TRBD1. This clonotype was obtained from an adult with an advanced solid tumor such as melanoma, head and neck, liver or kidney cancer. The material was CD4+ or CD8+ T cells sorted from blood, obtained in a trial of the OX40 agonist ivuxolimab. This CDR3 is CASSRQGGLAQHF. The CDR3 DNA reads TGTGCCAGCAGCCGACAGGGGGGTCTGGCCCAGCATTTT.